This TCR beta chain is from a study of T cells in localized non-small cell lung cancer. Points from the study as a whole: A median approximately 61 of the top 100 tumor clones appeared in adjacent lung. Density of T cells in blood, when higher, went with longer overall survival. Peak T cell clonality was found in uninvolved adjacent lung, exceeding tumor.

This clone appeared a few times. The antigen is undetermined. Method: immunoSEQ multiplex PCR; TCRdb's copy keeps in-frame clones and lacks some. The sample shows about 23,000 clones, about 86% of them seen only once. This sequence originates from a man aged 40 to 69 with stage II lung adenocarcinoma. The sequenced sample was PBMCs, obtained before any cancer treatment.

The DNA of the CDR3 is TGTGCCAGCAGCTTAGGGACATTTGAGGGAGAGACCCAGTACTTC. Translated, it gives CASSLGTFEGETQYF. This rearrangement joins TRBV7-3 to TRBJ2-5, with a tentative D call TRBD1 (6 bases). Per the germline V gene, CDR1 is SGHTA and CDR2 is FQGTGA. The length of the CDR3 is 15 residues. Trimming left V 2 bases short and J 4 bases short, with 14 bases between. The variable domain in full, completed from reference TRBV7-3 and TRBJ2-5, reads GAGVSQTPSNKVTEKGKYVELRCDPISGHTALYWYRQSLGQGPEFLIYFQGTGAADDSGLPNDRFFAVRPEGSVSTLKIQRTERGDSAVYLCASSLGTFEGETQYFGPGTRLLVL.